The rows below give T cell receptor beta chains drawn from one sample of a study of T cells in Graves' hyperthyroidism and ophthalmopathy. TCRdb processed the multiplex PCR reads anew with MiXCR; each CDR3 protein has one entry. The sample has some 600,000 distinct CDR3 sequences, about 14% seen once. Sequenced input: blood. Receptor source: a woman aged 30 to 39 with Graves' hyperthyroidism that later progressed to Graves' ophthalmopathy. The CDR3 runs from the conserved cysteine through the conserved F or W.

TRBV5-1	CASSLVSDGGDSHQPQHF
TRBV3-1	CASSQVPGVETQYF
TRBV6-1	CASSEAGGWKETQYF
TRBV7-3	CASSTTSGSGNEQFF
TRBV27	CASSFRLNTEAFF
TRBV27	CASSGPAPPFFFYEQYF
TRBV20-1	CSAGASGRAIYEQYF
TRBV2	CASSEMGTTLTEQYF
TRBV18	CASSPLFGKGGGYTF
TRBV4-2	CASSGGLPNTGELFF
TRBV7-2	CASSLSDGWIPSYEQYF
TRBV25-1	CASSAVGFSSYNEQFF